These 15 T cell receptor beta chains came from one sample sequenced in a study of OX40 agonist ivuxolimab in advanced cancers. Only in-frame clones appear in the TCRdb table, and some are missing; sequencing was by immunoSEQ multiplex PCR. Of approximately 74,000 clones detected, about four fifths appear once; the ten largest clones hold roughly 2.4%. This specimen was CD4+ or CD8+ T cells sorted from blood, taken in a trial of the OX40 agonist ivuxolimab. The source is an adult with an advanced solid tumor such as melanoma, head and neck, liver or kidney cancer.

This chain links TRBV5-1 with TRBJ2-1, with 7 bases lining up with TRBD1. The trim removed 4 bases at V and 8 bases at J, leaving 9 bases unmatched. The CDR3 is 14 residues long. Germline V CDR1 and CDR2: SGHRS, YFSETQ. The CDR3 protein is CASSGGRGNDEQFF. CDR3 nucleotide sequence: TGCGCCAGCAGCGGGGGCAGGGGGAACGATGAGCAGTTCTTC.

Here the CDR3 reads CASSYPMLYGYTF. The CDR3 DNA follows: TGTGCCAGCAGTTACCCGATGCTTTATGGCTACACCTTC. The chain uses TRBV6-6 and TRBJ1-2; D gene uncertain. The CDR3 consists of 13 residues. CDR1 and CDR2 from the germline V gene are MNHNY and SVGAGI (reference sequence). Trimming pared 2 bases from V and 5 bases from J, leaving 9 bases between.

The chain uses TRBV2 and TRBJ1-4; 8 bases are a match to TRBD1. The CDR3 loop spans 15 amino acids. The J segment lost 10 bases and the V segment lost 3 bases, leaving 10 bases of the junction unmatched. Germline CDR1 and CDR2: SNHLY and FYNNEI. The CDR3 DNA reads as TGTGCCAGCAGTGAGGCTACAGGGGGTGGCGGAAAACTGTTTTTT. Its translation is CASSEATGGGGKLFF.

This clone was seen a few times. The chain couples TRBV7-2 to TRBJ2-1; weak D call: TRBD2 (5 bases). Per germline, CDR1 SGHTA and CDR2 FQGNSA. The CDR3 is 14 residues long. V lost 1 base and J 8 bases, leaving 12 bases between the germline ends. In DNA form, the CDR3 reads TGTGCCAGCAGCTTAGGGCGGGCTGCCGATGAGCAGTTCTTC. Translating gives CASSLGRAADEQFF. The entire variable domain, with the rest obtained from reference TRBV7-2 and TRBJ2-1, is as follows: GAGVSQSPSNKVTEKGKDVELRCDPISGHTALYWYRQSLGQGLEFLIYFQGNSAPDKSGLPSDRFSAERTGGSVSTLTIQRTQQEDSAVYLCASSLGRAADEQFFGPGTRLTVL.

The CDR3 here is CAIGTGKETQYF. The CDR3 region has the DNA TGTGCCATAGGGACCGGGAAAGAGACCCAGTACTTC. The J gene is TRBJ2-5, the V gene TRBV6-5; D may be TRBD1 or TRBD2 (5 bases each). The CDR3 spans 12 residues. CDR1 is MNHEY and CDR2 is SVGAGI in the germline V gene. Trimming took 10 bases from V and 3 from J, leaving 12 bases between them.

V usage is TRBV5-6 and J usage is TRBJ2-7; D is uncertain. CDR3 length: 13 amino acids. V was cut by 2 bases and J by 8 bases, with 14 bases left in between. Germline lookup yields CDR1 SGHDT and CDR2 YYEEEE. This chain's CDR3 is CASSFPGSSQQYF. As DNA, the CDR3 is TGTGCCAGCAGCTTTCCTGGGTCCTCTCAGCAGTACTTC.

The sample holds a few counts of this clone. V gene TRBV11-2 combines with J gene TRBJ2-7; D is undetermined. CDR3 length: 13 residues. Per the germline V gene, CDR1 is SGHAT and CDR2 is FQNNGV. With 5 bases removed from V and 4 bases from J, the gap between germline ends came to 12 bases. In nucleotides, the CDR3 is TGTGCCAGCAGCCGCCGAGGAGCTTACGAGCAGTACTTC. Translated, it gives CASSRRGAYEQYF.

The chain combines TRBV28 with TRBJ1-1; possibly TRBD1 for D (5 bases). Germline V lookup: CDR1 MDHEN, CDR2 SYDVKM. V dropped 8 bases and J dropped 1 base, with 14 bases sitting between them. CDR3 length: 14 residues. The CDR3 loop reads CASGVSGGNTEAFF. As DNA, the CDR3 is TGTGCCAGCGGTGTTTCGGGGGGGAACACTGAAGCTTTCTTT.

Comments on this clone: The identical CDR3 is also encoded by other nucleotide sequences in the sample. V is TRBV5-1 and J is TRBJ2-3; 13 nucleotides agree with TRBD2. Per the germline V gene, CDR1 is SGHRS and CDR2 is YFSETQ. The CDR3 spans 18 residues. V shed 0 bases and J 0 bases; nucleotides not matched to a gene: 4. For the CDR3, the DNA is TGCGCCAGCAGCTTGGGACTAGCGGGGGGAATCAGCACAGATACGCAGTATTTT. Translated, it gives CASSLGLAGGISTDTQYF.

The CDR3 DNA follows: TGTGCCAGCAGCCAAGGGGGGAGGGACCAAGAGACCCAGTACTTC. Amino acids: CASSQGGRDQETQYF. The gene calls are TRBV9 and TRBJ2-5; D possibly corresponds to TRBD2 (7 bases). In germline, CDR1 is SGDLS, CDR2 YYNGEE. Trimming removed 4 bases at V and 0 bases at J, with 13 bases between. This CDR3 region has 15 residues.

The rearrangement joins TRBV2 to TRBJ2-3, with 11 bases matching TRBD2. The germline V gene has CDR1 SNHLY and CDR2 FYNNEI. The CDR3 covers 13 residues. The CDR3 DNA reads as TGTGGTTGTAGCGGGAGGGTAACAGATACGCAGTATTTT. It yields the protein CGCSGRVTDTQYF.

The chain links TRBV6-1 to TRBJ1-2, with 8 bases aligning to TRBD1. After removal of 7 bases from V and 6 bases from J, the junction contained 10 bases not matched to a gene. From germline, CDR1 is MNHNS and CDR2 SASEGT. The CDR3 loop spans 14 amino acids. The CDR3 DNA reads TGTGCCAGCATGGGATGGACAGGGTTTAATGGCTACACCTTC. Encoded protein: CASMGWTGFNGYTF.

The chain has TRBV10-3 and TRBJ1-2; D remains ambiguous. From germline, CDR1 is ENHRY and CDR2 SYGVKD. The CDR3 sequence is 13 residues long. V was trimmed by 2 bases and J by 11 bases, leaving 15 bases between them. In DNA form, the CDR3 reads TGTGCCATCAGTGAGGGGGTTTACGACGATTACACCTTC. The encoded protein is CAISEGVYDDYTF.

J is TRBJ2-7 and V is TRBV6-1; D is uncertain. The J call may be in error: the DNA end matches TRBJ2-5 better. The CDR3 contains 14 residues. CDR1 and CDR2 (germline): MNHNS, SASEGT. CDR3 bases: TGTGCCAGCAGTGAAGGGGCTTCCCGAGGGACCCAGTACTTC. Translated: CASSEGASRGTQYF.

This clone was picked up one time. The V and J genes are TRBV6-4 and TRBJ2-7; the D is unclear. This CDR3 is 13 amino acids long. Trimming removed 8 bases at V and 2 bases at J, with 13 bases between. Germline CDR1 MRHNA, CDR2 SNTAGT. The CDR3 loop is CASPPGKTYEQYF. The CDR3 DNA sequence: TGTGCCAGCCCCCCTGGGAAAACCTACGAGCAGTACTTC.